This is a list of T cell receptor beta chains from one sample in a study of blood T cells in healthy people across ages. TCRdb itself ran the 5' RACE reads through MiXCR, one entry per CDR3 protein. The sample comprises 1.5 million to 1.8 million distinct CDR3 sequences, about 42% of which are singletons, and 4% rests with the top ten. The sequencing input was blood. The receptors come from a woman aged 18-29 years in good health. CDR3s include the opening cysteine and the closing phenylalanine or tryptophan. The D gene is left open where the match is weak. Where a row states a size, it is once, few, many or the class of an expanded clone; other rows omit it.

D gene: TRBD1; J gene: TRBJ2-7; V gene: TRBV10-3; clone size: few; CDR3 protein: CAISESAGDRGRNEQYF; CDR3 DNA: TGTGCCATCAGTGAGTCCGCCGGGGACAGGGGACGAAATGAGCAGTACTTC
D gene: -; J gene: TRBJ2-5; V gene: TRBV20-1; clone size: -; CDR3 protein: CSARSAGTPGGNEQYF; CDR3 DNA: TGCAGTGCTAGAAGCGCCGGGACTCCAGGCGGGAATGAGCAGTACTTC
D gene: -; J gene: TRBJ2-1; V gene: TRBV5-1; clone size: few; CDR3 protein: CASSFSKVEQFF; CDR3 DNA: TGCGCCAGCAGCTTCTCTAAAGTTGAGCAGTTCTTC
D gene: -; J gene: TRBJ2-7; V gene: TRBV27; clone size: many; CDR3 protein: CASSFGRSSYEQYF; CDR3 DNA: TGTGCCAGCAGTTTTGGACGGTCGTCCTACGAGCAGTACTTC
D gene: -; J gene: TRBJ1-2; V gene: TRBV4-1; clone size: -; CDR3 protein: CASSQGLVVSYGYTF; CDR3 DNA: TGCGCCAGCAGCCAAGGGCTGGTGGTTAGCTATGGCTACACCTTC
D gene: -; J gene: TRBJ1-4; V gene: TRBV20-1; clone size: -; CDR3 protein: CSAVMGEKLFF; CDR3 DNA: TGCAGTGCCGTAATGGGTGAAAAACTGTTTTTT
D gene: -; J gene: TRBJ1-2; V gene: TRBV15; clone size: many; CDR3 protein: CATSRGGGAVNYGYTF; CDR3 DNA: TGTGCCACCAGCAGAGGCGGAGGAGCGGTAAACTATGGCTACACCTTC
D gene: -; J gene: TRBJ2-1; V gene: TRBV28; clone size: -; CDR3 protein: CATDNYSEQFF; CDR3 DNA: TGTGCCACCGACAACTACAGTGAGCAGTTCTTC
D gene: TRBD1; J gene: TRBJ1-1; V gene: TRBV12-3/TRBV12-4; clone size: -; CDR3 protein: CASSLPPGGYMGTEAFF; CDR3 DNA: TGTGCCAGCAGTTTACCGCCAGGGGGTTATATGGGCACTGAAGCTTTCTTT
D gene: -; J gene: TRBJ1-2; V gene: TRBV29-1; clone size: -; CDR3 protein: CSVDRSAQGYGYTF; CDR3 DNA: TGCAGCGTTGATCGGTCGGCACAGGGCTATGGCTACACCTTC
D gene: -; J gene: TRBJ2-1; V gene: TRBV25-1; clone size: few; CDR3 protein: CASSENRGPSSYNEQFF; CDR3 DNA: TGTGCCAGCAGTGAAAATCGGGGGCCGAGCTCCTACAATGAGCAGTTCTTC
D gene: -; J gene: TRBJ2-7; V gene: TRBV24-1; clone size: -; CDR3 protein: CATSDPAGSTDEQYF; CDR3 DNA: TGTGCCACCAGTGATCCCGCCGGGTCTACGGACGAGCAGTACTTC
D gene: TRBD1; J gene: TRBJ2-7; V gene: TRBV20-1; clone size: -; CDR3 protein: CSARGQQDELYF; CDR3 DNA: TGCAGTGCTAGGGGACAGCAGGACGAGCTGTACTTC
D gene: -; J gene: TRBJ2-1; V gene: TRBV24-1; clone size: -; CDR3 protein: CATSDYGDEQFF; CDR3 DNA: TGTGCCACCAGTGATTATGGGGATGAGCAGTTCTTC
D gene: -; J gene: TRBJ2-2; V gene: TRBV4-1; clone size: few; CDR3 protein: CASAQTVWETGELFF; CDR3 DNA: TGCGCCAGCGCCCAGACCGTATGGGAAACCGGGGAGCTGTTTTTT
D gene: -; J gene: TRBJ1-3; V gene: TRBV25-1; clone size: -; CDR3 protein: CASSELGGSGNTIYF; CDR3 DNA: TGTGCCAGCAGTGAATTGGGAGGATCTGGAAACACCATATATTTT
D gene: -; J gene: TRBJ2-3; V gene: TRBV19; clone size: few; CDR3 protein: CASSIVLQGSATDTQYF; CDR3 DNA: TGTGCCAGTAGTATAGTTCTTCAGGGCTCGGCGACAGATACGCAGTATTTT
D gene: TRBD2; J gene: TRBJ2-5; V gene: TRBV7-2; clone size: few; CDR3 protein: CASSLYSGRAQETQYF; CDR3 DNA: TGTGCCAGCAGCCTATATAGCGGGAGGGCACAAGAGACCCAGTACTTC
D gene: TRBD2; J gene: TRBJ2-1; V gene: TRBV4-1; clone size: -; CDR3 protein: CASSHVLAAISDNEQFF; CDR3 DNA: TGCGCCAGCAGCCACGTCCTAGCGGCGATCTCCGACAATGAGCAGTTCTTC
D gene: TRBD1; J gene: TRBJ1-6; V gene: TRBV20-1; clone size: -; CDR3 protein: CSARDRTGIDRSPLHF; CDR3 DNA: TGCAGTGCTAGAGATAGGACAGGGATAGACAGATCACCCCTCCACTTT
D gene: TRBD1; J gene: TRBJ1-2; V gene: TRBV6-5; clone size: -; CDR3 protein: CASRGTGTGVIGYTF; CDR3 DNA: TGTGCCAGCAGGGGAACCGGGACAGGGGTAATTGGCTACACCTTC
D gene: TRBD1; J gene: TRBJ2-1; V gene: TRBV18; clone size: once; CDR3 protein: CASSPSGGPGYEQFF; CDR3 DNA: TGTGCCAGCTCACCATCAGGGGGCCCGGGTTATGAGCAGTTCTTC
D gene: TRBD1; J gene: TRBJ1-5; V gene: TRBV12-3/TRBV12-4; clone size: -; CDR3 protein: CASSLKGAGPQHF; CDR3 DNA: TGTGCCAGCAGTTTGAAGGGGGCGGGGCCCCAGCATTTT
D gene: -; J gene: TRBJ2-7; V gene: TRBV25-1; clone size: -; CDR3 protein: CASSESLQFPEQYF; CDR3 DNA: TGTGCCAGCAGTGAATCCCTCCAGTTCCCCGAGCAGTACTTC
D gene: -; J gene: TRBJ1-6; V gene: TRBV20-1; clone size: few; CDR3 protein: CSARDKGSSGSPLHF; CDR3 DNA: TGCAGTGCTAGAGATAAGGGGTCTAGTGGATCACCCCTCCACTTT
D gene: -; J gene: TRBJ2-1; V gene: TRBV27; clone size: few; CDR3 protein: CASSRTWGYNEQFF; CDR3 DNA: TGTGCCAGCAGCAGGACTTGGGGATATAATGAGCAGTTCTTC
D gene: -; J gene: TRBJ2-4; V gene: TRBV7-2; clone size: -; CDR3 protein: CASSLAGIQGGQYF; CDR3 DNA: TGTGCCAGCAGCTTAGCGGGCATCCAGGGCGGGCAGTACTTC
D gene: -; J gene: TRBJ2-3; V gene: TRBV7-2; clone size: -; CDR3 protein: CASSLLPTSSTDTQYF; CDR3 DNA: TGTGCCAGCAGCTTATTGCCTACCTCTAGCACAGATACGCAGTATTTT
D gene: -; J gene: TRBJ2-7; V gene: TRBV5-1; clone size: -; CDR3 protein: CASSSSGTGLYEQYF; CDR3 DNA: TGCGCCAGCAGCTCCTCGGGGACGGGTCTTTACGAGCAGTACTTC
D gene: -; J gene: TRBJ2-7; V gene: TRBV11-2; clone size: -; CDR3 protein: CASSYTGRTGEQYF; CDR3 DNA: TGTGCCAGCAGCTACACCGGGAGAACCGGCGAGCAGTACTTC
D gene: TRBD2; J gene: TRBJ2-3; V gene: TRBV7-2; clone size: few; CDR3 protein: CASSPQGSGGLTDTQYF; CDR3 DNA: TGTGCCAGCAGCCCCCAGGGAAGCGGGGGCCTCACAGATACGCAGTATTTT
D gene: -; J gene: TRBJ1-2; V gene: TRBV21-1; clone size: -; CDR3 protein: CASSKIPKAHRGPYGYTF; CDR3 DNA: TGTGCCAGCAGCAAAATTCCGAAAGCCCACAGGGGGCCCTATGGCTACACCTTC
D gene: TRBD2; J gene: TRBJ2-7; V gene: TRBV4-2; clone size: -; CDR3 protein: CASSQGGLAGGFYEQYF; CDR3 DNA: TGTGCCAGCAGCCAAGGGGGACTAGCGGGGGGATTCTACGAGCAGTACTTC
D gene: -; J gene: TRBJ2-7; V gene: TRBV7-6; clone size: -; CDR3 protein: CASGLYGQTYEQYF; CDR3 DNA: TGTGCCAGCGGCTTATATGGACAGACCTACGAGCAGTACTTC
D gene: -; J gene: TRBJ1-1; V gene: TRBV20-1; clone size: -; CDR3 protein: CSARDGGGWDTEAFF; CDR3 DNA: TGCAGTGCTAGAGATGGAGGGGGATGGGACACTGAAGCTTTCTTT
D gene: TRBD1; J gene: TRBJ2-1; V gene: TRBV29-1; clone size: -; CDR3 protein: CSVVDRATYNEQFF; CDR3 DNA: TGCAGCGTGGTAGACAGGGCAACCTACAATGAGCAGTTCTTC
D gene: -; J gene: TRBJ2-1; V gene: TRBV6-2/TRBV6-3; clone size: -; CDR3 protein: CASNAKGLRNEQFF; CDR3 DNA: TGTGCCAGCAACGCTAAGGGACTTAGGAATGAGCAGTTCTTC
D gene: TRBD2; J gene: TRBJ2-7; V gene: TRBV7-2; clone size: few; CDR3 protein: CASSLDGLAGRYEQYF; CDR3 DNA: TGTGCCAGCAGCTTAGATGGACTAGCGGGAAGGTACGAGCAGTACTTC
D gene: -; J gene: TRBJ1-2; V gene: TRBV29-1; clone size: -; CDR3 protein: CSGLGMDYGYTF; CDR3 DNA: TGCAGCGGTCTAGGGATGGACTATGGCTACACCTTC
D gene: -; J gene: TRBJ2-1; V gene: TRBV13; clone size: -; CDR3 protein: CASSSRLEAYNEQFF; CDR3 DNA: TGTGCCAGCAGCTCCAGACTAGAAGCCTACAATGAGCAGTTCTTC